This T cell receptor (beta chain) was recovered during a study of molecular identifiers for immune sequencing clone quantification. As concerns this clonotype: Its antigen remains unknown. With a much larger clone just one base away, this may be a read error. Here the CDR3 omits its conserved ending phenylalanine or tryptophan, so a read error is the likely source.

The sorting of naive CD8 T cells used the CD8+CD4-CCR7+CD45RA+ phenotype. V shed 5 bases and J 3 bases; nucleotides not matched to a gene: 4. The CDR3 has 15 residues. From the PCR reads, TCRdb called clonotypes with MiXCR, one entry per CDR3 protein. The repertoire includes about 640,000 distinct CDR3 sequences, 15% to 20% of them detected once, and 0.75% to 0.95% sits in the top ten. Study conclusions and caveats: Researchers reportedly could pick up spiked Jurkat TCR RNA from one cell mixed into one million naive cells. Over 99% of effector molecules, yet under 1% of naive-cell molecules, were held by clones above 20 RNA copies.

The chain carries TRBV12-3 or TRBV12-4 and TRBJ2-1; the match to TRBD1 covers 10 bases. Sequencing used naive CD8+ T cells from blood, with Jurkat cell RNA spiked in. As for subset: FACS-sorted CD8+CD4-CCR7+CD45RA+ naive T cells. This TCR was sampled from a human donor in good health. Some libraries in this study had Jurkat cell RNA spiked in. CDR3 nucleotide sequence: TGTGCCAGCAGTCCGACAGGGGGCGTCTACAATGAGCAGTTCCTC. Its translation: CASSPTGGVYNEQFL.